The next 32 T cell receptor beta chains were all read from a single sample in a study of T-cell memory formation after mild COVID-19. Each CDR3 protein gets one entry after TCRdb re-called the 5' RACE reads with MiXCR. Of 110,000 to 150,000 distinct CDR3 sequences in the sample, about 14% were seen once. The sequencing input was PBMCs or a T cell subset sorted from them (not recorded which). These receptors all come from an adult woman who had mild COVID-19 (a few samples of this study predate the infection). Cell type and time point are not known.

CDR3: CASSLRGAGGIYEQYF. CDR3 nucleotide sequence: TGTGCCAGCAGTTTAAGGGGAGCCGGGGGGATTTACGAGCAGTACTTC. The chain couples TRBV27 to TRBJ2-7; TRBD2 matches at 7 bases. Looked up from germline, CDR1 is MNHEY and CDR2 is SMNVEV (reference sequence). CDR3 size: 16 residues. Trimming cost V 2 bases and J 4 bases; bases outside gene matches: 11.

The table lists this clonotype with a few counts. The chain recombines TRBV10-3 with TRBJ2-4; 8 bases match TRBD2. The trim removed 6 bases at V and 6 bases at J, leaving 7 bases unmatched. Germline loops: CDR1 ENHRY, CDR2 SYGVKD. The CDR3 has 14 amino acids. The CDR3 nucleotides are TGTGCCATCAGCTCAGCGGGAGACCTAAACATTCAGTACTTC. Protein product: CAISSAGDLNIQYF.

The V and J genes are TRBV27 and TRBJ2-1, with a weak D call TRBD1 (5 bases). The CDR3 is made up of 13 amino acids. The germline CDR1 and CDR2 sequences are MNHEY and SMNVEV (reference sequence). V was cut by 0 bases and J by 8 bases, with 8 bases left in between. CDR3 in DNA: TGTGCCAGCAGTTTATCCCAGGGATATGAGCAGTTCTTC. Translated: CASSLSQGYEQFF.

The rearrangement links TRBV12-3 or TRBV12-4 to TRBJ2-2, with 8 positions matching TRBD1. V shed 7 bases and J 1 base; nucleotides not matched to a gene: 5. This CDR3 has 15 amino acids. The CDR3 spells CASTHTGGNTGELFF. As DNA, the CDR3 is TGTGCCAGCACCCACACAGGGGGGAACACCGGGGAGCTGTTTTTT.

This chain joins TRBV20-1 and TRBJ2-2; TRBD1 might be the D (5 bases). Germline V CDR1 and CDR2: DFQATT, SNEGSKA (reference sequence). V lost 5 bases and J 6 bases, leaving 16 bases between the germline ends. The CDR3 is made up of 14 amino acids. The chain's CDR3 is CSASTPGFAGELFF. The CDR3 nucleotides read TGCAGTGCTTCTACCCCAGGGTTTGCCGGGGAGCTGTTTTTT.

In DNA form, the CDR3 reads TGCGCCAGCAGCCCCAGAGGGGGCCCGGATCCATCGACTGAAGCTTTCTTT. This encodes CASSPRGGPDPSTEAFF. The rearrangement uses TRBV4-1 and TRBJ1-1; 7 bases are a match to TRBD1. V lost 4 bases and J lost 5; bases outside the gene matches: 16. Germline lookup yields CDR1 MGHRA and CDR2 YSYEKL. CDR3 length: 17 residues.

V and J are TRBV11-2 and TRBJ2-5, with D perhaps being TRBD1 or TRBD2 (5 bases each). This CDR3 has 16 residues. Trimming removed 0 bases at V and 2 bases at J, with 13 bases between. Germline-derived CDR1 and CDR2 are SGHAT and FQNNGV. The CDR3 nucleotides are TGTGCCAGCAGCTTAGACGGTTGGGGGTCTCAAGAGACCCAGTACTTC. Translating gives CASSLDGWGSQETQYF. The full variable domain, its missing parts supplied by reference TRBV11-2 and TRBJ2-5, is EAGVAQSPRYKIIEKRQSVAFWCNPISGHATLYWYQQILGQGPKLLIQFQNNGVVDDSQLPKDRFSAERLKGVDSTLKIQPAKLEDSAVYLCASSLDGWGSQETQYFGPGTRLLVL.

V usage is TRBV5-1 and J usage is TRBJ2-1, with D maybe TRBD2 (6 bases). Trimming cost V 2 bases and J 7 bases, with 13 bases left between them. The CDR3 is 14 amino acids. Germline V gene sequence: CDR1 SGHRS, CDR2 YFSETQ. The DNA of the CDR3 is TGCGCCAGCAGCTTTCTGGGTGCGGGAAATGAGCAGTTCTTC. Translation: CASSFLGAGNEQFF. The full variable domain, with the rest looked up from reference TRBV5-1 and TRBJ2-1, is KAGVTQTPRYLIKTRGQQVTLSCSPISGHRSVSWYQQTPGQGLQFLFEYFSETQRNKGNFPGRFSGRQFSNSRSEMNVSTLELGDSALYLCASSFLGAGNEQFFGPGTRLTVL.

This clonotype was seen a handful of times. The chain combines TRBV5-1 with TRBJ2-1; perhaps TRBD2 as D (5 bases). This CDR3 contains 16 residues. Germline-derived CDR1 and CDR2 are SGHRS and YFSETQ. The V end lost 1 base, the J end lost 1 base, and 12 bases lay between the germline ends. The CDR3 region is CASSLMAGSSYNEQFF. In nucleotides, the CDR3 is TGCGCCAGCAGCTTGATGGCGGGTTCGTCCTACAATGAGCAGTTCTTC.

This clonotype was counted between two and nine times. This sequence joins TRBV4-1 and TRBJ2-1, with 13 bases aligning to TRBD2. The V segment lost 0 bases and the J segment 4 bases; nucleotides outside the gene matches: 6. The germline V gene encodes CDR1 MGHRA and CDR2 YSYEKL. The CDR3 has 18 amino acids. CDR3 DNA sequence: TGCGCCAGCAGCCAAGATCGGACTAGCGGGGGCCTTTACAATGAGCAGTTCTTC. Translation: CASSQDRTSGGLYNEQFF.

The chain carries TRBV2 and TRBJ2-3; TRBD2 matches 7 bases. Germline V lookup: CDR1 SNHLY, CDR2 FYNNEI. The V segment lost 6 bases and the J segment 4 bases; nucleotides outside the gene matches: 16. The length of the CDR3 is 17 residues. DNA for the CDR3: TGTGCCAGCAGCAACAAAGGACTAGTTCCCCCACCAGATACGCAGTATTTT. Amino acids: CASSNKGLVPPPDTQYF.

This clonotype has a handful of counts. The chain uses TRBV20-1 and TRBJ2-3; 10 bases agree with TRBD2. The J segment lost 1 base and the V segment lost 5 bases, leaving 12 bases of the junction unmatched. In germline, CDR1 is DFQATT, CDR2 SNEGSKA (reference sequence). The CDR3 sequence is 17 residues long. Written as DNA, the CDR3 is TGCAGTGCTGATAGGACTAGCGGACCCGACGGCACAGATACGCAGTATTTT. Residues: CSADRTSGPDGTDTQYF.

This clonotype was found many times. J is TRBJ2-7 and V is TRBV10-3; maybe TRBD2 (5 bases). This CDR3 spans 12 amino acids. Trimming pared 2 bases from V and 4 bases from J, leaving 6 bases between. Germline CDR1 reads ENHRY; CDR2 reads SYGVKD. CDR3 sequence (DNA): TGTGCCATCAGTGAGCCGGGGTACGAGCAGTACTTC. This codes for CAISEPGYEQYF.

The chain joins TRBV7-9 to TRBJ2-1; 13 bases match TRBD2. Losses at the gene ends were 7 bases for V and 9 bases for J; bases not matched to a gene: 9. This CDR3 is built from 15 residues. CDR1 is SEHNR and CDR2 is FQNEAQ in the germline V gene (reference sequence). Here the CDR3 reads CASIGLAGEGSEQFF. CDR3 DNA sequence: TGTGCCAGCATCGGACTAGCGGGAGAAGGATCTGAGCAGTTCTTC.

This clonotype has more than one count but fewer than ten. As DNA, the CDR3 is TGTGCCAGCAGCTTGAGCGGAGGGCCTCGCTCCTACAATGAGCAGTTCTTC. Protein: CASSLSGGPRSYNEQFF. J is TRBJ2-1 and V is TRBV13; a possible D gene is TRBD2 (6 bases). V lost 3 bases and J 0 bases, leaving 15 bases between the germline ends. In germline, CDR1 is PRHDT, CDR2 FYEKMQ (reference sequence). This CDR3 has 17 amino acids. The entire variable domain, with the rest obtained from reference TRBV13 and TRBJ2-1, is as follows: AAGVIQSPRHLIKEKRETATLKCYPIPRHDTVYWYQQGPGQDPQFLISFYEKMQSDKGSIPDRFSAQQFSDYHSELNMSSLELGDSALYFCASSLSGGPRSYNEQFFGPGTRLTVL.

The V gene is TRBV20-1, the J gene TRBJ1-1, with TRBD1 as a possible D gene (5 bases). The CDR3 totals 12 residues. V lost 6 bases and J lost 9, with 17 bases in between. Germline V gene lookup returns CDR1 DFQATT and CDR2 SNEGSKA (reference sequence). The CDR3 DNA reads TGCAGTGCCCTCCTCCCGACGGGGCAAGCTTTCTTT. Protein product: CSALLPTGQAFF.

This chain connects TRBV5-4 to TRBJ2-1, with D maybe TRBD2 (6 bases). The germline V and J ends were trimmed by 5 bases and 2 bases, with 14 bases remaining between them. CDR3 length: 15 amino acids. Germline loops: CDR1 SGHNT, CDR2 YYREEE (reference sequence). In DNA form, the CDR3 reads TGTGCCAGCAGTCACCGTTTAGCGGCCTACAATGAGCAGTTCTTC. It translates to CASSHRLAAYNEQFF.

This clonotype was counted a few times. The chain employs TRBV7-9 and TRBJ2-7; D is ambiguous. CDR1 and CDR2 from the germline V gene are SEHNR and FQNEAQ (reference sequence). The CDR3 has 12 amino acids. V was pared by 4 bases and J by 4 bases, with 8 bases between. The CDR3 nucleotides read TGTGCCAGCAGCTCTACCCCTTACGAGCAGTACTTC. Translating gives CASSSTPYEQYF.

In its sample, this clonotype was seen once. The CDR3, as DNA: TGTGCCAGCAGCTCCTTAGACTGGAATGAGCAGTTCTTC. Its translation: CASSSLDWNEQFF. The rearrangement joins TRBV11-2 to TRBJ2-1; no firm D call. Looked up from germline, CDR1 is SGHAT and CDR2 is FQNNGV. V gave up 4 bases and J gave up 7 bases, with 11 bases separating them. This CDR3 has 13 amino acids.

In its sample, this clonotype was seen a few times. The J gene is TRBJ2-3, the V gene TRBV19, with 9 nucleotides matching TRBD1. The V segment lost 4 bases and the J segment 1 base; nucleotides outside the gene matches: 6. The CDR3 runs 16 residues. Germline V gives CDR1 LNHDA, CDR2 SQIVND (reference sequence). The CDR3 bases are TGTGCCAGTAGTACGGGGACAGGGATTGGCACAGATACGCAGTATTTT. It translates to CASSTGTGIGTDTQYF.

This chain uses TRBV3-1 with TRBJ2-5, with 7 bases that match TRBD2. The length of the CDR3 is 15 residues. Trimming removed 2 bases from V and 1 base from J; junction bases left unmatched: 4. Looked up from germline, CDR1 is LGHDT and CDR2 is YNNKEL (reference sequence). The CDR3 DNA sequence: TGTGCCAGCAGCCAAAGGGTAGCGGGCCAAGAGACCCAGTACTTC. Translation gives CASSQRVAGQETQYF.

This clonotype was found a few times. The rearrangement joins TRBV6-2 or TRBV6-3 to TRBJ2-1; D may match TRBD1 or TRBD2 (6 bases each). V was clipped by 8 bases and J by 2 bases, with 16 bases between them. Germline V gene lookup returns CDR1 MNHEY and CDR2 SVGEGT. This CDR3 is 15 amino acids long. The CDR3 DNA follows: TGTGCCAGCGACTTAGGAGGGGGGCCCTACAATGAGCAGTTCTTC. Protein: CASDLGGGPYNEQFF.

In its sample, this clonotype was seen a few times. The rearrangement uses TRBV20-1 and TRBJ2-1, with 7 bases identical to TRBD2. Germline CDR1 reads DFQATT; CDR2 reads SNEGSKA (reference sequence). The trim removed 7 bases at V and 0 bases at J, leaving 6 bases unmatched. This CDR3 has 14 amino acids. Written as DNA, the CDR3 is TGCAGTGTGGAGCGGGGATCCTCCTACAATGAGCAGTTCTTC. This translates into CSVERGSSYNEQFF.

The J gene is TRBJ1-1, the V gene TRBV4-1, with D unresolved. CDR3 size: 13 residues. The V end lost 0 bases, the J end lost 1 base, and 3 bases lay between the germline ends. Per germline, CDR1 MGHRA and CDR2 YSYEKL. CDR3 residues: CASSQEENTEAFF. The CDR3, as DNA: TGCGCCAGCAGCCAAGAAGAGAACACTGAAGCTTTCTTT.

This clonotype has more than one count but fewer than ten. This CDR3 is CASSDTGNEQFF. CDR3 in DNA: TGTGCCAGCAGTGATACAGGCAATGAGCAGTTCTTC. V usage is TRBV6-1 and J usage is TRBJ2-1; D is possibly TRBD1 (5 bases). The V gene's germline CDR1 is MNHNS and CDR2 SASEGT. This CDR3 is 12 amino acids long. V dropped 3 bases and J dropped 6 bases, with 6 bases sitting between them.

This clonotype was seen a handful of times. The V and J genes are TRBV20-1 and TRBJ2-3, with D unclear. The CDR3 has 13 residues. V was trimmed by 0 bases and J by 4 bases, leaving 8 bases between them. Germline CDR1 reads DFQATT; CDR2 reads SNEGSKA (reference sequence). CDR3 protein: CSAREGSPDTQYF. For the CDR3, the DNA is TGCAGTGCTAGAGAAGGCTCTCCAGATACGCAGTATTTT.

CDR3 sequence: CASSVGHTDTQYF. CDR3 nucleotides: TGTGCCAGCAGTGTGGGCCACACAGATACGCAGTATTTT. The rearrangement links TRBV2 to TRBJ2-3; no firm D call. V lost 4 bases to trimming and J lost 2 bases, with 7 bases between them. CDR3 length: 13 amino acids. Germline assignment: CDR1 SNHLY and CDR2 FYNNEI. Based on the CDR3 plus reference TRBV2 and TRBJ2-3, the full variable domain is EPEVTQTPSHQVTQMGQEVILRCVPISNHLYFYWYRQILGQKVEFLVSFYNNEISEKSEIFDDQFSVERPDGSNFTLKIRSTKLEDSAMYFCASSVGHTDTQYFGPGTRLTVL.

This clonotype has at least ten counts. CDR3 bases: TGTGCCAGCAGTTATCTTGAAAGGGCCACCTACAATGAGCAGTTCTTC. Its translation is CASSYLERATYNEQFF. The chain recombines TRBV6-5 with TRBJ2-1, with D uncertain. V lost 3 bases, J lost 2 bases, and 14 bases lay in between. The CDR3 sequence is 16 residues long. Germline V gene lookup returns CDR1 MNHEY and CDR2 SVGAGI.

The chain carries TRBV27 and TRBJ2-7; D not certain. The CDR3 loop spans 13 amino acids. Germline loops: CDR1 MNHEY, CDR2 SMNVEV (reference sequence). V was trimmed by 8 bases and J by 3 bases, leaving 14 bases between them. The CDR3 sequence: CASGTLSFYEQYF. The CDR3, as DNA: TGTGCCAGCGGAACTCTGAGTTTCTACGAGCAGTACTTC.

This clonotype has only a few counts. The chain has TRBV23-1 and TRBJ2-7; 8 nucleotides line up with TRBD1. TRBV23-1 qualifies as an ORF whose function is uncertain. The V and J ends lost 3 bases and 2 bases, in that order; junction bases with no gene match: 9. CDR3 length equals 16 residues. The CDR3, as DNA: TGCGCCAGCAGTCAGCCCGGACAGGGTAGGACCTACGAGCAGTACTTC. Residues: CASSQPGQGRTYEQYF.

The chain is built from TRBV7-9 and TRBJ1-4; the D is unclear. Germline CDR1 SEHNR, CDR2 FQNEAQ (reference sequence). V was clipped by 2 bases and J by 13 bases, with 14 bases between them. This CDR3 comprises 13 residues. The CDR3 DNA follows: TGTGCCAGCAGCTTATTTGGGCCTCCAGGACTGTTTTTT. It yields the protein CASSLFGPPGLFF.

This clonotype showed up just a few times. The chain joins TRBV2 to TRBJ2-3, with D perhaps matching TRBD1 or TRBD2 (5 bases each). Germline CDR1 reads SNHLY; CDR2 reads FYNNEI. V shed 5 bases and J shed 2 bases, with 14 bases lying between them. The length of the CDR3 is 15 residues. This CDR3 is CASSPSGPNTDTQYF. CDR3 nucleotides: TGTGCCAGCAGTCCCTCGGGACCAAACACAGATACGCAGTATTTT.